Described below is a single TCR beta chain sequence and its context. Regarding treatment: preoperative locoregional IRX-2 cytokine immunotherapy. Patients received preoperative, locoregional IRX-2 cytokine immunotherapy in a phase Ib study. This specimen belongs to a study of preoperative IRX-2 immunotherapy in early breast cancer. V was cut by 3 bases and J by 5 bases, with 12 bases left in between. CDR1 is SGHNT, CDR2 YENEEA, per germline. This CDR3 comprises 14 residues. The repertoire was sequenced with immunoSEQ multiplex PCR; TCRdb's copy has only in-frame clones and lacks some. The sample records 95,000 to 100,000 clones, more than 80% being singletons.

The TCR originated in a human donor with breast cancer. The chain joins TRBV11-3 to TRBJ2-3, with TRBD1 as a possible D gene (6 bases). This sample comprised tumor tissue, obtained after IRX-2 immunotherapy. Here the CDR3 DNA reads TGTGCCAGCAGCTTTAGGGGGTCGGGAGATACGCAGTATTTT. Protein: CASSFRGSGDTQYF.